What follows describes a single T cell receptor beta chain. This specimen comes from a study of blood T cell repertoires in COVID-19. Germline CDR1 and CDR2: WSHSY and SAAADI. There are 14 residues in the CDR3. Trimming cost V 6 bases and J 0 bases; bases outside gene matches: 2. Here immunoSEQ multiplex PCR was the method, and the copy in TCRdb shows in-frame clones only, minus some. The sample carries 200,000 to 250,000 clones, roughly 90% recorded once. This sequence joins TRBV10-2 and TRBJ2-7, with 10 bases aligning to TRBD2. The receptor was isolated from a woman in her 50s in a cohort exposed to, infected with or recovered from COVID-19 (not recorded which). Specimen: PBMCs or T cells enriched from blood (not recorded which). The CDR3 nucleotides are TGCGCCAGCAGACTAGCGGGGTCCTCCTACGAGCAGTACTTC. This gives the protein CASRLAGSSYEQYF.